This TCR beta chain was observed in a study of T cell responses to AZD1222 COVID-19 vaccine. Study results and caveats: The donors showed a predominance of white British ancestry and of females, with possible underestimation of clonal diversity.

As concerns this clone: Its cognate antigen is unknown.

Germline V gene data show CDR1 as MDHEN and CDR2 as SYDVKM. This CDR3 region has 14 residues. Trimming took off 7 bases at V and 1 base at J, with 13 bases between the two ends. Sequencing was performed with immunoSEQ multiplex PCR; in TCRdb, only in-frame clones are kept and a portion is missing. This sample has some 250,000 clones, with 85% to 95% found just once. The receptor's source is an adult who received the AZD1222 COVID-19 vaccine. The sequencing here drew on peripheral blood, taken 28 days after the second AZD1222 dose. The gene calls are TRBV28 and TRBJ1-1; no clear D gene. Here the CDR3 reads CASKVSRQNTEAFF. In DNA form, the CDR3 reads TGTGCCAGCAAGGTTAGCCGACAGAACACTGAAGCTTTCTTT.